The sequence of this T cell receptor (beta chain) was determined in a study of cytomegalovirus exposure and HLA in healthy donors. Study-level background: Earlier, 95 million to 120 million unique TCR beta sequences were recovered from around 200 million T cells by an analysis.

J gave up 7 bases and V 7 bases, and 4 bases lay outside the gene matches. Germline-derived CDR1 and CDR2 are MNHEY and SMNVEV (reference sequence). This CDR3 is 12 amino acids long. A note on this clone: Its antigen is still unknown.

The PCR made use of 60 Vbeta and 13 Jbeta primers. Some clones are missing from TCRdb's copy, which holds only in-frame ones; the method was immunoSEQ multiplex PCR. This table holds under 150,000 clones, about four fifths found once. Study-wide points: For cytomegalovirus status, the classifier reportedly gave diagnoses with high specificity and sensitivity.

The chain recombines TRBV27 with TRBJ2-7, with TRBD1 identical over 10 bases. The origin of this receptor is a male donor in good health and CMV-seronegative. Sequencing used PBMCs. The CDR3 nucleotides read TGTGCCAGCACGACAGGGGGCCGGGAGCAGTACTTC. Residues: CASTTGGREQYF.